The 9 T cell receptor beta chains reported below all come from one sample, sequenced in a study of regulatory T cells in long-lasting Graves disease. Time point: persistent/refractory GD, antithyroid drugs over 5 years with positive TRAb. Preparation of the TCR library used RNA extracted from PBMCs. Arm-PCR with iRepertoire HTBI primers amplified the CDR3 regions for these TCR beta libraries. Each CDR3 protein gets one entry after TCRdb re-called the multiplex PCR reads with MiXCR. There are 350,000 to 450,000 distinct CDR3 sequences in the sample; roughly 24% occur only once, and around 30% lies in the top ten. This sample comprised peripheral blood mononuclear cells (PBMCs), obtained when the disease was refractory, from a patient treated with antithyroid drugs. The receptors derive from a woman aged 40 to 50 with Graves disease.

This clonotype has at least ten counts. The rearrangement uses TRBV20-1 and TRBJ2-5, with D perhaps matching TRBD2 (6 bases). Germline V lookup: CDR1 DFQATT, CDR2 SNEGSKA (reference sequence). Between the trimmed V and J ends, which lost 4 bases and 7 bases, there was a span of 28 bases. The CDR3 contains 17 residues. CDR3 region: CSATPLTRGQPRGTQYF. The CDR3 DNA reads TGCAGTGCTACGCCCCTCACCCGGGGCCAACCGCGGGGGACCCAGTACTTC.

This clonotype has more than one count but fewer than ten. V usage is TRBV3-1 and J usage is TRBJ2-5; D is possibly TRBD1 (6 bases). Trimming shortened V by 2 bases and J by 5 bases, and 18 bases separated the two germline ends. CDR1 is LGHDT, CDR2 YNNKEL, per germline (reference sequence). The CDR3 extends over 16 amino acids. Here the CDR3 reads CASSQPNRVRGETQYF. The CDR3 DNA follows: TGTGCCAGCAGCCAACCGAACAGGGTTAGGGGGGAGACCCAGTACTTC.

There are many counts of this clonotype. V and J are TRBV6-1 and TRBJ2-6; D call uncertain. From germline, CDR1 is MNHNS and CDR2 SASEGT. The CDR3 length is 15 residues. V was clipped by 4 bases and J by 4 bases, with 11 bases between them. The CDR3 DNA is TGTGCCAGCAGTGTCTCCTCTGGAGGGGCCAACGTCCTGACTTTC. As protein: CASSVSSGGANVLTF.

The chain's CDR3 is CASSLEAGKFYEQYF. The CDR3 DNA is TGCGCCAGCAGCTTGGAAGCAGGAAAATTCTACGAGCAGTACTTC. The V call is TRBV5-1, the J call TRBJ2-7, with unresolved D. The CDR3 is 15 residues long. Germline V lookup: CDR1 SGHRS, CDR2 YFSETQ. Trimming pared 0 bases from V and 3 bases from J, leaving 13 bases between.

This clonotype appeared many times. V and J are TRBV2 and TRBJ2-7, with TRBD1 matching over 8 bases. V dropped 6 bases and J dropped 5; count of bases not matched to a gene: 9. CDR1 and CDR2 (germline): SNHLY, FYNNEI. The CDR3 has 14 amino acids. CDR3 protein: CASSGGQAIDEQYF. The CDR3 DNA is TGTGCCAGCAGCGGGGGACAGGCGATCGACGAGCAGTACTTC.

The chain links TRBV15 to TRBJ1-1; the D is unclear. Germline values: CDR1 LNHNV, CDR2 YYDKDF (reference sequence). Trimming took off 0 bases at V and 7 bases at J, with 15 bases between the two ends. The CDR3 contains 15 residues. In nucleotides, the CDR3 is TGTGCCACCAGCAGAGACCGGGCCCCCGCTGGTGAAGCTTTCTTT. Translation gives CATSRDRAPAGEAFF.

This clonotype was recorded at least ten times. This chain joins TRBV7-2 and TRBJ2-6, with D uncertain. The germline V and J ends were trimmed by 3 bases and 4 bases, with 10 bases remaining between them. CDR3 length: 15 residues. Germline V gene lookup returns CDR1 SGHTA and CDR2 FQGNSA. This CDR3 reads CASSFFSSGANVLTF. The CDR3 DNA follows: TGTGCCAGCAGCTTTTTCAGTTCAGGGGCCAACGTCCTGACTTTC.

The chain joins TRBV11-2 to TRBJ2-2; a weak D match, TRBD2 (6 bases). The CDR3 extends over 15 amino acids. Germline V gene data show CDR1 as SGHAT and CDR2 as FQNNGV. Trimming took 3 bases from V and 5 from J, leaving 13 bases between them. Here the CDR3 DNA reads TGTGCCAGCAGCTTCGCGACTAGGAAGACCGGGGAGCTGTTTTTT. Encoded protein: CASSFATRKTGELFF.

The DNA of the CDR3 is TGTGCCAGCAGTGCCTTCGGAAATTCACCCCTCCACTTT. Protein: CASSAFGNSPLHF. The chain uses TRBV25-1 and TRBJ1-6, with unresolved D. The V end was cut by 4 bases, the J end by 7 bases, with 8 bases between. The germline CDR1 and CDR2 sequences are MGHDK and SYGVNS. The CDR3 consists of 13 residues.